These 12 T cell receptor beta chains were all obtained from the same sample, sequenced in a study of low-dose radiotherapy and immunotherapy resistance in tumors. Documented time point: after trial treatment. Treatment given: LDRT plus nivolumab, ipilimumab, low-dose cyclophosphamide and aspirin (RACIN trial). Primers targeting TRAV and TRBV primed first-strand cDNA, covering alpha and beta chains. Over approximately 20 PCR cycles, TCRs were amplified from a constant-region primer and V-primer adapter. TCRdb reanalysed the reads using MiXCR and keeps one entry per CDR3 protein. The data hold roughly 100,000 distinct CDR3 sequences, with about 20% observed a single time. Sequencing was performed on PBMCs, taken after low-dose radiotherapy plus immunotherapy. Source of these receptors: a male donor with prostate cancer.

The gene calls are TRBV28 and TRBJ1-3; perhaps TRBD1 as D (6 bases). CDR1 and CDR2 from the germline V gene are MDHEN and SYDVKM. V shed 6 bases and J shed 5 bases, with 20 bases lying between them. This CDR3 contains 16 residues. CDR3 nucleotide sequence: TGTGCCAGCAGGTACCGGGACATCAAGCTGCGAAACACCATATATTTT. Protein: CASRYRDIKLRNTIYF.

This clonotype occurred many times. The V call is TRBV6-6, the J call TRBJ2-6, with TRBD1 matching 7 bases. The ends lost 6 bases at V and 2 bases at J; junction bases unmatched: 4. Germline values: CDR1 MNHNY, CDR2 SVGAGI (reference sequence). The CDR3 has 15 amino acids. CDR3 sequence reads: CASRQGTTGANVLTF. The CDR3 DNA reads as TGTGCCAGCAGACAGGGGACCACTGGGGCCAACGTCCTGACTTTC.

About this clonotype itself: With a far larger clone one base away, a read error is the likely cause. The genes are TRBV6-6 and TRBJ1-4; 9 bases fit TRBD1. Germline trimming cut 5 bases from V and 7 bases from J; bases unmatched to any gene: 5. This CDR3 spans 14 amino acids. CDR1 is MNHNY, CDR2 SVGAGI, per germline (reference sequence). CDR3 protein: CASSVTGGSEKLFF. In DNA, the CDR3 is TGTGCCAGCAGTGTGACAGGGGGGAGTGAAAAACTGTTTTTT.

This clonotype was observed at least ten times. The chain links TRBV7-3 to TRBJ2-2; 8 bases agree with TRBD1. Germline V gene data show CDR1 as SGHTA and CDR2 as FQGTGA. The CDR3 totals 16 residues. V shed 1 base, J shed 2 bases, and the junction held 3 bases outside the gene matches. CDR3 residues: CASSLMAGGNTGELFF. Written as DNA, the CDR3 is TGTGCCAGCAGCTTAATGGCAGGGGGCAACACCGGGGAGCTGTTTTTT. Drawing the rest from reference TRBV7-3 and TRBJ2-2, the complete variable domain is GAGVSQTPSNKVTEKGKYVELRCDPISGHTALYWYRQSLGQGPEFLIYFQGTGAADDSGLPNDRFFAVRPEGSVSTLKIQRTERGDSAVYLCASSLMAGGNTGELFFGEGSRLTVL.

In its sample, this clonotype was seen many times. The chain is built from TRBV7-6 and TRBJ2-2; TRBD1 agrees at 7 bases. This CDR3 is built from 15 residues. V dropped 5 bases and J dropped 0; count of bases not matched to a gene: 3. Per the germline V gene, CDR1 is SGHVS and CDR2 is FNYEAQ. Here the CDR3 reads CASSPGQTNTGELFF. The CDR3 DNA sequence: TGTGCCAGCAGCCCGGGACAGACGAACACCGGGGAGCTGTTTTTT.

V gene TRBV5-1 combines with J gene TRBJ2-7; 7 positions match TRBD2. Trimming at V came to 2 bases and at J to 6 bases, leaving 8 bases not matched to a gene. This CDR3 comprises 14 residues. Germline CDR1 SGHRS, CDR2 YFSETQ. The CDR3 DNA follows: TGCGCCAGCAGCTTCGAAGCGGGATTGGGCGAGCAGTACTTC. This gives the protein CASSFEAGLGEQYF.

This clonotype was counted at least ten times. The genes are TRBV20-1 and TRBJ1-2; D remains ambiguous. The ends were cut back, 3 bases at V and 8 bases at J, with 10 bases in the middle. This CDR3 region has 11 residues. Germline-derived CDR1 and CDR2 are DFQATT and SNEGSKA (reference sequence). The CDR3 DNA sequence: TGCAGTGCTAGGGCTACTGAGGGCTACACCTTC. Translation: CSARATEGYTF.

This clonotype was seen many times. The rearrangement uses TRBV27 and TRBJ1-6; D gene unclear. Germline assignment: CDR1 MNHEY and CDR2 SMNVEV (reference sequence). The CDR3 sequence is 16 residues long. V shed 3 bases and J shed 0 bases, with 9 bases lying between them. The CDR3 reads CASSFGISSYNSPLHF. CDR3 nucleotide sequence: TGTGCCAGCAGTTTTGGGATAAGCTCCTATAATTCACCCCTCCACTTT.

At least ten counts were recorded for this clonotype. This chain connects TRBV20-1 to TRBJ1-1, with 8 bases fitting TRBD1. Trimming at V came to 1 base and at J to 6 bases, leaving 10 bases not matched to a gene. The CDR3 length is 15 residues. CDR1 DFQATT and CDR2 SNEGSKA come from the germline V gene (reference sequence). CDR3 sequence (DNA): TGCAGTGCTAGAGTTGGGGCAGGGGGCTTTTCTGAAGCTTTCTTT. Translating it yields CSARVGAGGFSEAFF.

This clonotype was observed at least ten times. The gene calls are TRBV7-9 and TRBJ1-1, with D possibly TRBD1 on 5 matching bases. This CDR3 spans 13 amino acids. In germline, CDR1 is SEHNR, CDR2 FQNEAQ (reference sequence). The ends were cut back, 5 bases at V and 11 bases at J, with 18 bases in the middle. The CDR3 nucleotides read TGTGCCAGCAGCCCGAGGGACCCGGAAGGGGCTTTCTTT. It encodes CASSPRDPEGAFF.

This clonotype appeared many times. The genes are TRBV20-1 and TRBJ2-5; 10 bases fit TRBD2. The CDR3 sequence is 12 residues long. Losses at the gene ends were 3 bases for V and 7 bases for J; bases not matched to a gene: 2. The germline gives CDR1 DFQATT, CDR2 SNEGSKA (reference sequence). The CDR3 loop is CSASLAGGTQYF. Written as DNA, the CDR3 is TGCAGTGCTAGCTTAGCGGGGGGGACCCAGTACTTC.

This clonotype has a count of ten or more. V and J are TRBV20-1 and TRBJ1-1, with D hard to call. Trimming cost V 5 bases and J 9 bases, with 13 bases left between them. The CDR3 is 11 amino acids. The germline V gene encodes CDR1 DFQATT and CDR2 SNEGSKA (reference sequence). As DNA, the CDR3 is TGCAGTGCTTTCGGCCCCTATCAAGCTTTCTTT. It specifies CSAFGPYQAFF.